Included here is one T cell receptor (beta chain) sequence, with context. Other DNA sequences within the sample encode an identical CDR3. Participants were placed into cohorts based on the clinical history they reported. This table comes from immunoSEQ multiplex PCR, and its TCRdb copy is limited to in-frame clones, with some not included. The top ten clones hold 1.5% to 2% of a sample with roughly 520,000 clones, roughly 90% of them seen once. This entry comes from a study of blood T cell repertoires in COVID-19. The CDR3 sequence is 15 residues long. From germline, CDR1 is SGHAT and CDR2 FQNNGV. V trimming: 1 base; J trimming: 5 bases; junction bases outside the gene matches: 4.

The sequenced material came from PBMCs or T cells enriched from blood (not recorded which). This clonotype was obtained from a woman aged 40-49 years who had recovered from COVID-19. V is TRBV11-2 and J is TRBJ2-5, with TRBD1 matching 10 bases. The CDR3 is CASSLVTGGKETQYF. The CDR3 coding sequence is TGTGCCAGCAGCTTAGTGACAGGGGGCAAGGAGACCCAGTACTTC.